The 25 T cell receptor beta chains below all came from one sample that was sequenced in a study of T-cell memory formation after mild COVID-19. TCRdb reprocessed the 5' RACE reads via MiXCR and lists one record per CDR3 protein. The sample holds hundreds of thousands of distinct CDR3 sequences; over 15% are singletons and the top ten take 12%. Sequenced: PBMCs or a T cell subset sorted from them (not recorded which). Receptors were obtained from an adult woman who had mild COVID-19 (a few samples of this study predate the infection). Cell type and time point are not known.

This clonotype has only a few counts. The V gene is TRBV29-1, the J gene TRBJ2-7; D call uncertain. V lost 5 bases, J lost 4 bases, and 15 bases lay in between. The CDR3 contains 13 residues. From germline, CDR1 is SQVTM and CDR2 ANQGSEA. CDR3 DNA sequence: TGCAGCGTTCAGGATCCCGGATTTTACGAGCAGTACTTC. Its translation is CSVQDPGFYEQYF.

This clonotype was seen repeatedly, ten times or more. V is TRBV12-3 or TRBV12-4 and J is TRBJ2-1; 10 positions agree with TRBD2. The trim removed 7 bases at V and 8 bases at J, leaving 11 bases unmatched. This CDR3 is 15 amino acids long. The DNA for the CDR3 is TGTGCCAGCACTACCTCTAGCGGGAGTATCTATGAGCAGTTCTTC. Translated: CASTTSSGSIYEQFF.

This clonotype was detected a few times. The rearrangement joins TRBV6-1 to TRBJ2-3; D is unclear. This CDR3 comprises 13 residues. Germline-derived CDR1 and CDR2 are MNHNS and SASEGT. The V gene lost 7 bases and the J gene lost 1 base, with 9 bases spanning the gap. Written as DNA, the CDR3 is TGTGCCAGCATATGGCAGGGCACAGATACGCAGTATTTT. Translation: CASIWQGTDTQYF.

The chain employs TRBV5-6 and TRBJ2-2, with 9 bases lining up with TRBD1. The germline CDR1 and CDR2 sequences are SGHDT and YYEEEE. V lost 7 bases to trimming and J lost 5 bases; unmatched junction nucleotides: 9. The CDR3 runs 15 residues. CDR3 nucleotides: TGTGCCAGCGGTACAGGGGGCGAAAGTACCGGGGAGCTGTTTTTT. As protein: CASGTGGESTGELFF.

V is TRBV29-1 and J is TRBJ1-1; D is unresolved. Germline V gene sequence: CDR1 SQVTM, CDR2 ANQGSEA. Between the trimmed V and J ends, which lost 8 bases and 2 bases, there was a span of 15 bases. The CDR3 is made up of 13 amino acids. This CDR3 is CSPLRDLNTEAFF. The DNA of the CDR3 is TGCAGCCCCCTCCGTGACCTTAACACTGAAGCTTTCTTT.

V gene TRBV5-6 combines with J gene TRBJ2-2; D not certain. CDR3 length: 14 residues. The germline gives CDR1 SGHDT, CDR2 YYEEEE. V was cut by 2 bases and J by 4 bases, with 9 bases left in between. This CDR3 is CASSLWEGTGELFF. The CDR3 DNA reads as TGTGCCAGCAGCTTATGGGAAGGCACCGGGGAGCTGTTTTTT.

This clonotype has only a few counts. The V gene is TRBV12-3 or TRBV12-4, the J gene TRBJ2-7; either TRBD1 or TRBD2 may fit D (6 bases each). The V end lost 3 bases, the J end lost 3 bases, and 12 bases lay between the germline ends. There are 14 residues in the CDR3. CDR3 sequence (DNA): TGTGCCAGCAGTTTCGGGGGCCCCATCTACGAGCAGTACTTC. It is translated as CASSFGGPIYEQYF.

The chain joins TRBV12-3 or TRBV12-4 to TRBJ1-1, with unresolved D. Trimming took 2 bases from V and 8 from J, leaving 9 bases between them. The CDR3 covers 12 residues. The chain's CDR3 is CASSLHKTEAFF. DNA of the CDR3: TGTGCCAGCAGTTTACATAAGACAGAAGCTTTCTTT.

This clonotype was counted only a few times. The chain uses TRBV11-2 and TRBJ2-2, with D unclear. CDR3 length equals 13 residues. V was trimmed by 0 bases and J by 6 bases, leaving 5 bases between them. Germline CDR1 is SGHAT and CDR2 is FQNNGV. This chain's CDR3 is CASSLDFAGELFF. In DNA form, the CDR3 reads TGTGCCAGCAGCTTAGATTTTGCCGGGGAGCTGTTTTTT.

The genes are TRBV5-6 and TRBJ2-5; 8 bases are shared with TRBD1. The CDR3 covers 15 residues. V lost 2 bases and J lost 4; bases outside the gene matches: 7. The germline V gene has CDR1 SGHDT and CDR2 YYEEEE. The CDR3 region has the DNA TGTGCCAGCAGCTTCCCTGCAGGACAGGGAGAGACCCAGTACTTC. It yields the protein CASSFPAGQGETQYF.

The V call is TRBV19, the J call TRBJ1-1; perhaps TRBD1 as D (5 bases). Looked up from germline, CDR1 is LNHDA and CDR2 is SQIVND (reference sequence). Trimming removed 3 bases from V and 1 base from J, with 12 bases in between. The CDR3 length is 15 residues. CDR3 protein: CASSIGGTWNTEAFF. DNA for the CDR3: TGTGCCAGTAGTATTGGGGGTACGTGGAACACTGAAGCTTTCTTT.

The chain has TRBV4-3 and TRBJ2-7; no reliable D call. Trimming pared 0 bases from V and 0 bases from J, leaving 12 bases between. CDR1 LGHNA and CDR2 YSLEER come from the germline V gene. This CDR3 contains 16 residues. The CDR3: CASSQDLGGSSYEQYF. In DNA form, the CDR3 reads TGCGCCAGCAGCCAAGATCTAGGTGGCTCCTCCTACGAGCAGTACTTC.

This clonotype came up a few times. The V gene is TRBV12-3 or TRBV12-4, the J gene TRBJ2-7; 9 positions agree with TRBD1. CDR3 length: 18 amino acids. J lost 0 bases, V lost 3 bases, and 12 bases had no gene match. The CDR3 nucleotides are TGTGCCAGCAGTTTCACGCAAGGACAGGGGCCCAACTCCTACGAGCAGTACTTC. It translates to CASSFTQGQGPNSYEQYF.

The CDR3 sequence is CSAKASGSWSTDTQYF. The CDR3, as DNA: TGCAGTGCTAAGGCTAGCGGGAGCTGGAGCACAGATACGCAGTATTTT. The chain carries TRBV20-1 and TRBJ2-3; 10 positions match TRBD2. The J segment lost 0 bases and the V segment lost 4 bases, leaving 7 bases of the junction unmatched. From germline, CDR1 is DFQATT and CDR2 SNEGSKA (reference sequence). CDR3 length: 16 residues.

A few counts support this clonotype. The V and J genes are TRBV11-3 and TRBJ2-3, with 9 nucleotides matching TRBD1. This CDR3 contains 15 residues. The V and J ends lost 5 bases and 4 bases, in that order; junction bases with no gene match: 7. CDR1 SGHNT and CDR2 YENEEA come from the germline V gene. CDR3 nucleotides: TGTGCCAGCAGCCGAACAGGGGGCACCGCAGATACGCAGTATTTT. Amino acids: CASSRTGGTADTQYF.

This clonotype was detected ten times or more. This chain uses TRBV5-1 with TRBJ2-7; 8 bases line up with TRBD1. In germline, CDR1 is SGHRS, CDR2 YFSETQ. J was trimmed by 5 bases and V by 0 bases; bases with no gene match: 4. This CDR3 is built from 14 residues. This CDR3 is CASSLGQGIDEQYF. DNA of the CDR3: TGCGCCAGCAGCTTGGGACAGGGGATCGACGAGCAGTACTTC. Combining the CDR3 with reference TRBV5-1 and TRBJ2-7 gives the whole variable domain KAGVTQTPRYLIKTRGQQVTLSCSPISGHRSVSWYQQTPGQGLQFLFEYFSETQRNKGNFPGRFSGRQFSNSRSEMNVSTLELGDSALYLCASSLGQGIDEQYFGPGTRLTVT.

This clonotype was seen only a few times. The chain carries TRBV6-6 and TRBJ2-2, with TRBD2 as a possible D gene (7 bases). Between the trimmed V and J ends, which lost 6 bases and 7 bases, there was a span of 18 bases. The CDR3 is 15 residues long. Germline loops: CDR1 MNHNY, CDR2 SVGAGI (reference sequence). The DNA for the CDR3 is TGTGCCAGCAGCCGAGCCGGGGGGCAGAGCGGGGAGCTGTTTTTT. Residues: CASSRAGGQSGELFF.

This chain joins TRBV19 and TRBJ1-2; D not resolved. CDR3 size: 12 residues. Trimming left V 5 bases short and J 7 bases short, with 11 bases between. Looked up from germline, CDR1 is LNHDA and CDR2 is SQIVND (reference sequence). DNA for the CDR3: TGTGCCAGTAGTTGGCTGGACGGTGGCTACACCTTC. Its protein product is CASSWLDGGYTF.

V is TRBV24-1 and J is TRBJ1-2; no firm D call. The CDR3 is 14 residues long. Germline CDR1 is KGHDR and CDR2 is SFDVKD. V was clipped by 5 bases and J by 4 bases, with 13 bases between them. CDR3 region: CATSAWWDPYGYTF. Written as DNA, the CDR3 is TGTGCCACCAGTGCCTGGTGGGATCCCTATGGCTACACCTTC.

The chain employs TRBV7-8 and TRBJ1-1, with D possibly TRBD1 on 6 matching bases. The V and J ends lost 1 base and 10 bases respectively, with 22 bases between them. Germline V gives CDR1 SGHVS, CDR2 FQNEAQ. CDR3 length: 16 residues. CDR3 DNA: TGTGCCAGCAGCTTAGGGGTAGGGGGACTAGATAGGGGAGCTTTCTTT. Translation: CASSLGVGGLDRGAFF.

This clonotype was observed a handful of times. The chain combines TRBV7-2 with TRBJ1-1, with TRBD1 matching 10 bases. Unmatched junction bases numbered 17, after V lost 5 bases and J lost 2 bases. Per germline, CDR1 SGHTA and CDR2 FQGNSA. The CDR3 contains 19 residues. The CDR3 DNA reads as TGTGCCAGCAGCGATGGGACAGGGGTCGCCCGCACCTTAAACACTGAAGCTTTCTTT. Protein product: CASSDGTGVARTLNTEAFF.

The chain has TRBV13 and TRBJ1-2; 8 nucleotides align to TRBD1. V lost 6 bases to trimming and J lost 7 bases; unmatched junction nucleotides: 7. Germline V gene data show CDR1 as PRHDT and CDR2 as FYEKMQ (reference sequence). The CDR3 covers 13 residues. CDR3 in DNA: TGTGCCAGCAGAACTCAGGGGGCTGGTGGCTACACCTTC. Protein: CASRTQGAGGYTF.

This clonotype was seen ten or more times. The chain recombines TRBV5-1 with TRBJ2-5; tentative D call: TRBD2 (5 bases). Trimming pared 4 bases from V and 5 bases from J, leaving 18 bases between. The CDR3 length is 15 residues. Germline CDR1 and CDR2: SGHRS and YFSETQ. The CDR3 coding sequence is TGCGCCAGCAGCGATGGAGGCCCGGCCAGGGAGACCCAGTACTTC. Translated, it gives CASSDGGPARETQYF.

A few counts support this clonotype. The chain couples TRBV3-1 to TRBJ1-3, with 7 bases that match TRBD1. Germline CDR1 reads LGHDT; CDR2 reads YNNKEL (reference sequence). V shed 5 bases, J shed 0 bases, and the junction held 7 bases outside the gene matches. The CDR3 consists of 16 residues. The CDR3 nucleotides are TGTGCCAGCAGCTTGCCCAGGGGGACCTCTGGAAACACCATATATTTT. As protein: CASSLPRGTSGNTIYF.

This clonotype was observed a few times. The chain combines TRBV20-1 with TRBJ1-5; no firm D call. V lost 5 bases and J 8 bases, leaving 7 bases between the germline ends. Germline CDR1 DFQATT, CDR2 SNEGSKA (reference sequence). This CDR3 has 10 residues. CDR3 residues: CSADREPQHF. Here the CDR3 DNA reads TGCAGTGCTGATAGGGAGCCCCAGCATTTT.